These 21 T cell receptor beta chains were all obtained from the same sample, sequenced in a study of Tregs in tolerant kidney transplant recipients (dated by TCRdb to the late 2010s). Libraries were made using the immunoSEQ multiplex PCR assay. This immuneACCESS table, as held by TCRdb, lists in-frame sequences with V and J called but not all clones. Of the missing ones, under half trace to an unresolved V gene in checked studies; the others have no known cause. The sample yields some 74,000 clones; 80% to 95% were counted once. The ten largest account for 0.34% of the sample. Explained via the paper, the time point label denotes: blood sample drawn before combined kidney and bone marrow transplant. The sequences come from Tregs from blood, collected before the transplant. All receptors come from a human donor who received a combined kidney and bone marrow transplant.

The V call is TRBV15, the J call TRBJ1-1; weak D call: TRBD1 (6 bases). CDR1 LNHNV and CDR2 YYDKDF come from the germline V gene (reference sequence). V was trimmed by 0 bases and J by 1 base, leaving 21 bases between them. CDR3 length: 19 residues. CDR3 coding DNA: TGTGCCACCAGCAGAGATATCGTGGACAGAATATATCAGAACACTGAAGCTTTCTTT. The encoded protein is CATSRDIVDRIYQNTEAFF. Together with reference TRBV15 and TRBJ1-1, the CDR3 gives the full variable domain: DAMVIQNPRYQVTQFGKPVTLSCSQTLNHNVMYWYQQKSSQAPKLLFHYYDKDFNNEADTPDNFQSRRPNTSFCFLDIRSPGLGDTAMYLCATSRDIVDRIYQNTEAFFGQGTRLTVV.

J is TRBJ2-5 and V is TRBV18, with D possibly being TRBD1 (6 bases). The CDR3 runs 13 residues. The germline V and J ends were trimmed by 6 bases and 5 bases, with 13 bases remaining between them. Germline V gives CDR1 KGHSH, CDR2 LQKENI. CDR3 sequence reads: CASSPVGAETQYF. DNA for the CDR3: TGTGCCAGCTCCCCCGTGGGGGCGGAGACCCAGTACTTC.

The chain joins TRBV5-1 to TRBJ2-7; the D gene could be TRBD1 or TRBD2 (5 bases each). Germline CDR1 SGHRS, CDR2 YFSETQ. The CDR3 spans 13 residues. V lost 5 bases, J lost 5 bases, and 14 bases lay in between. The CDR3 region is CASRGVEENEQYF. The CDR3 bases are TGCGCCAGCAGGGGGGTGGAGGAAAACGAGCAGTACTTC.

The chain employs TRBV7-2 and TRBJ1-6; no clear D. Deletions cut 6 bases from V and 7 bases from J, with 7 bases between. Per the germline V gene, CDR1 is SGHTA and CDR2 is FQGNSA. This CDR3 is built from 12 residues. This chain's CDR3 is CASSDPNSPLHF. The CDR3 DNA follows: TGTGCCAGCAGTGATCCGAATTCACCCCTCCACTTT.

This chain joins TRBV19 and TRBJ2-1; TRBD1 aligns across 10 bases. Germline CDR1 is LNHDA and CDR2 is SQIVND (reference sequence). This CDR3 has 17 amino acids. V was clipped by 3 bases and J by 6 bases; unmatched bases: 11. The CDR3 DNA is TGTGCCAGTAGTATGGGACAGGGGACCCAATACCCCAATGAGCAGTTCTTC. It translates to CASSMGQGTQYPNEQFF.

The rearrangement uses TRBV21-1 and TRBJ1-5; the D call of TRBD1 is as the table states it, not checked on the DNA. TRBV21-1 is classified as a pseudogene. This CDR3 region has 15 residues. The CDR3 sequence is CASSNETGVGQPQHF. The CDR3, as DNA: TGTGCCAGCAGCAACGAGACAGGGGTGGGTCAGCCCCAGCATTTT.

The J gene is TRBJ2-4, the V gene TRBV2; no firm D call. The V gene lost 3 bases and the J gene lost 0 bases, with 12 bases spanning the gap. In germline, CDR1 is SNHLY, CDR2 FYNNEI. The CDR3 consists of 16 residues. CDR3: CASSDEGWGAKNIQYF. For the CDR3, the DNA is TGTGCCAGCAGTGATGAAGGGTGGGGAGCCAAAAACATTCAGTACTTC.

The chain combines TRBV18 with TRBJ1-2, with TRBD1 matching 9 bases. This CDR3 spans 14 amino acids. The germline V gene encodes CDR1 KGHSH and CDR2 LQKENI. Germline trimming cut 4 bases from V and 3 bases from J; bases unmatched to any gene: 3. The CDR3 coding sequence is TGTGCCAGCTCACAGGGACAGGGAGACTATGGCTACACCTTC. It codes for CASSQGQGDYGYTF.

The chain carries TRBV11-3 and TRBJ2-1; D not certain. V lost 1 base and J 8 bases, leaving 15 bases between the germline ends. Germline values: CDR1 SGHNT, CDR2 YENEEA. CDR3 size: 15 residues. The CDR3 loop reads CASSLGDVVRDEQFF. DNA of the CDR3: TGTGCCAGCAGCTTAGGTGACGTCGTTAGGGATGAGCAGTTCTTC.

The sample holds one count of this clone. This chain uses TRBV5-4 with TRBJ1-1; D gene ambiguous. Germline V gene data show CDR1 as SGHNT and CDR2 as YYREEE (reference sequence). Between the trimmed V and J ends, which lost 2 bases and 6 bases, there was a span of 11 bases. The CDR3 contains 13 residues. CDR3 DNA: TGTGCCAGCAGCTTCGGCTCTTTGGCTGAAGCTTTCTTT. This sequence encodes CASSFGSLAEAFF.

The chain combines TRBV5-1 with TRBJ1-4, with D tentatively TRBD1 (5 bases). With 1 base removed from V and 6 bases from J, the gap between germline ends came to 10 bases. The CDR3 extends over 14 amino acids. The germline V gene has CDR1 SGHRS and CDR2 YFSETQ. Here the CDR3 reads CASSLSRGDEKLFF. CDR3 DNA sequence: TGCGCCAGCAGCTTGTCAAGGGGAGATGAAAAACTGTTTTTT.

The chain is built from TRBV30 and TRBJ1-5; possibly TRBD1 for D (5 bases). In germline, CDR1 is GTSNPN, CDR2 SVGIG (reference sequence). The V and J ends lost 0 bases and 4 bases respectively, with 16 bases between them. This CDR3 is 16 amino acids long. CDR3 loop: CAWSVSSAGANQPQHF. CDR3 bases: TGTGCCTGGAGTGTCTCTAGCGCCGGGGCAAATCAGCCCCAGCATTTT.

CDR3 residues: CASSSRRQGDNEKLFF. The CDR3 bases are TGTGCCAGCAGCTCGCGTCGACAGGGAGATAATGAAAAACTGTTTTTT. The chain joins TRBV7-8 to TRBJ1-4; 7 bases match TRBD1. In germline, CDR1 is SGHVS, CDR2 FQNEAQ. The CDR3 extends over 16 amino acids. Trimming cost V 4 bases and J 4 bases; bases outside gene matches: 9.

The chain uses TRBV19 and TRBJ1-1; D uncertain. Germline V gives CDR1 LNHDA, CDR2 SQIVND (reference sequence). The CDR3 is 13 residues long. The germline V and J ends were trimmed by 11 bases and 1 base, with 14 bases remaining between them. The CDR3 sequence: CASRALTNTEAFF. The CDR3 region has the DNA TGTGCCTCAAGGGCCTTAACGAACACTGAAGCTTTCTTT.

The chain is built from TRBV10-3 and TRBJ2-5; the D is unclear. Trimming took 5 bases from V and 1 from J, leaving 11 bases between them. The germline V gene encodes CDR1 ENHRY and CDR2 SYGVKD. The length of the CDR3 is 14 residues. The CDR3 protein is CAISSGIPQETQYF. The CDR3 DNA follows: TGTGCCATCAGTTCTGGGATTCCCCAAGAGACCCAGTACTTC.

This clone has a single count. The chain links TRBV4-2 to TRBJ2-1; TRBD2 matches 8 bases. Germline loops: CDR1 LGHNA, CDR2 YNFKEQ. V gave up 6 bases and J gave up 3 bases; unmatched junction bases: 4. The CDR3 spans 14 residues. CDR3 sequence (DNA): TGTGCCAGCAGAGCGGGAGTTAGCTACAATGAGCAGTTCTTC. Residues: CASRAGVSYNEQFF.

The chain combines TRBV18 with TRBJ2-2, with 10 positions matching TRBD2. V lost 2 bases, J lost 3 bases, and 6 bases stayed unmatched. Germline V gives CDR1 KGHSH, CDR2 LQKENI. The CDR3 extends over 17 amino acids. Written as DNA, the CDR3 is TGTGCCAGCTCACCAAGCGGGAGGGCCGTCGACACCGGGGAGCTGTTTTTT. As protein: CASSPSGRAVDTGELFF.

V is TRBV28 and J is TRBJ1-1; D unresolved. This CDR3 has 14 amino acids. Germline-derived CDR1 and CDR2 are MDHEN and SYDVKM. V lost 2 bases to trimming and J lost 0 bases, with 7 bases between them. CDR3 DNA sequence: TGTGCCAGCAGTTTAGGAACCATGAACACTGAAGCTTTCTTT. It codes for CASSLGTMNTEAFF.

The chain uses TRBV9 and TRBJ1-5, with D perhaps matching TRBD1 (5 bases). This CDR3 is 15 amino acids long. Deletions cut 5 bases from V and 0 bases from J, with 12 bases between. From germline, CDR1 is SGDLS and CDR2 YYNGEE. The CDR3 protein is CASSAGTGSNQPQHF. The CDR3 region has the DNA TGTGCCAGCAGTGCCGGGACGGGTAGCAATCAGCCCCAGCATTTT.

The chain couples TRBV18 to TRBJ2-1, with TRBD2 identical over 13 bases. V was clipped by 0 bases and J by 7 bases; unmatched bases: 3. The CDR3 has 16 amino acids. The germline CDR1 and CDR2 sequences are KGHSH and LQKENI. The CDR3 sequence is CASSPPLAGGQNEQFF. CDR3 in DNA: TGTGCCAGCTCACCACCACTAGCGGGAGGGCAAAATGAGCAGTTCTTC.

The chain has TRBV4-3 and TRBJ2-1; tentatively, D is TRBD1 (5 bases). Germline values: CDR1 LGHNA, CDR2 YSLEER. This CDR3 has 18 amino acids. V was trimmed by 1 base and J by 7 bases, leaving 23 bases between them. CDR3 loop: CASSQASVGESDLNEQFF. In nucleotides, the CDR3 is TGCGCCAGCAGCCAAGCCTCTGTAGGGGAAAGTGATTTGAATGAGCAGTTCTTC.